This T cell receptor beta chain was obtained from a study of cytomegalovirus exposure and HLA in healthy donors. The PCR contained 60 Vbeta and 13 Jbeta primers. Measured with immunoSEQ multiplex PCR; TCRdb has only the in-frame clones, and not every one. The sample contains about 130,000 clones, 80% to 85% of which appear only once. Germline V gene data show CDR1 as LNHDA and CDR2 as SQIVND (reference sequence). Trimming shortened V by 0 bases and J by 7 bases, and 15 bases separated the two germline ends. This CDR3 has 15 residues. Remarks on this clone: Its antigen is not identified.

General observations from the study: As was reported, the classifier diagnosed cytomegalovirus status with high specificity and sensitivity. Per a later analysis, 15,000 to 20,000 TCR beta sequences showed association with HLA alleles at 0.05 false discovery rate.

The chain carries TRBV19 and TRBJ1-2; D remains unclear. Specimen: PBMCs. The clonotype comes from a boy aged 10-17 years in good health and CMV-seronegative. CDR3 DNA: TGTGCCAGTAGTATAGACCCGGGGAGAGGGCGTGGCTACACCTTC. Protein sequence: CASSIDPGRGRGYTF.